This TCR beta chain was sequenced during a study of human T cells and chemical hapten exposure. Study in general: Patch tests put 0.01% DPC on the upper back, read at 6 days.

This CDR3 is built from 14 residues. Germline V lookup: CDR1 SGHAT, CDR2 FQDESV (reference sequence). V lost 3 bases, J lost 2 bases, and 10 bases lay in between. This clonotype was seen repeatedly, ten times or more. Time point defined: pre-sensitization, week 0. As for treatment: therapeutic diphenylcyclopropenone sensitization with weekly scalp DPC. TCRdb reprocessed the RACE reads with MiXCR, giving one entry per CDR3 protein. This table has more than 80,000 distinct CDR3 sequences, roughly a tenth appearing once. The chain employs TRBV11-1 and TRBJ1-1; unclear D gene. The receptor was derived from a woman aged 60-75 years with alopecia areata. Some clones in this sample may be carry-over from other donors' samples. Material: whole blood, obtained in connection with sensitization to the hapten diphenylcyclopropenone (DPC). The CDR3 spells CASSLRVGNTEAFF. CDR3 DNA: TGTGCCAGCAGCTTGCGAGTGGGAAACACTGAAGCTTTCTTT.